This T cell receptor (beta chain) was recorded in a study of T cell responses to AZD1222 COVID-19 vaccine. Whole-study results and caveats: Among the donors, most were white British and more were female, and clonal diversity was possibly underestimated. Seropositive status at baseline applied to only 5 or 6 AZD1222 recipients. Two AZD1222 doses significantly raised spike-specific TCR breadth and depth over controls.

Produced via immunoSEQ multiplex PCR; TCRdb's table is partial and in-frame only. The sample lists about 72,000 clones, roughly 87% occurring once. Remarks on this clone: Its antigen is undetermined.

Germline CDR1 and CDR2: MNHNS and SASEGT. J lost 4 bases, V lost 4 bases, and 14 bases had no gene match. This CDR3 spans 18 amino acids. The rearrangement joins TRBV6-1 to TRBJ2-1, with TRBD1 matching over 9 bases. The source was peripheral blood, collected 28 days after the second AZD1222 dose. This clonotype was sampled from an adult who received the AZD1222 COVID-19 vaccine. The CDR3 loop reads CASSVRTGASPPYNEQFF. The DNA of the CDR3 is TGTGCCAGCAGTGTACGGACAGGGGCTTCCCCTCCTTACAATGAGCAGTTCTTC.